Listed below are T cell receptor beta chains from one sample, sequenced in a study of T cells in Graves' hyperthyroidism and ophthalmopathy. TCRdb used MiXCR to reprocess the multiplex PCR reads, holding one entry per CDR3 protein. The repertoire has hundreds of thousands of distinct CDR3 sequences, 45% of them found once; the top ten carry under 8%. Sequencing was performed on peripheral blood or thyroid tissue (not recorded which). These TCRs come from an adult man with Graves' disease, either hyperthyroidism or ophthalmopathy (not recorded which). CDR3s include the opening cysteine and the closing phenylalanine or tryptophan. D genes are given only for firm matches. Only some rows state a clone size, as once, few, many or a class for expanded clones.

>TRBV7-9|NA|TRBJ2-7|TRBD1
CASSQRQGSSYEQYF
TGCGCCAGCAGCCAACGACAGGGGAGCTCCTACGAGCAGTACTTC
>TRBV7-2|NA|TRBJ1-5|NA
CASSIRDVGNQPQHF
TGTGCCAGCAGTATACGAGACGTCGGCAATCAGCCCCAGCATTTT
>TRBV7-2|few|TRBJ1-1|NA
CASSLAVGDTEAFF
TGTGCCAGCAGCTTAGCAGTTGGGGACACTGAAGCTTTCTTT
>TRBV15|many|TRBJ1-6|NA
CATSRGGRDYNSPLHF
TGTGCCACCAGCAGAGGGGGGAGAGACTATAATTCACCCCTCCACTTT
>TRBV29-1|NA|TRBJ2-5|TRBD1
CSVYRGLETQYF
TGCAGCGTGTACAGGGGGCTGGAGACCCAGTACTTC
>TRBV29-1|NA|TRBJ1-4|NA
CSVSPGNEKLFF
TGCAGCGTCAGTCCGGGGAATGAAAAACTGTTTTTT
>TRBV12-3/TRBV12-4|NA|TRBJ1-2|TRBD1
CASSKGQGRNYGYTF
TGTGCCAGTTCCAAGGGACAGGGGAGGAACTATGGCTACACCTTC
>TRBV24-1|NA|TRBJ1-2|NA
CATSYGPREGYTF
TGTGCCACCAGTTACGGCCCCAGGGAAGGCTACACCTTC
>TRBV7-2|NA|TRBJ2-5|NA
CASSLRAGTSQETQYF
TGTGCCAGCAGCTTAAGGGCCGGGACGTCACAAGAGACCCAGTACTTC
>TRBV7-9|few|TRBJ2-5|NA
CASSPRALQPETQYF
TGTGCCAGCAGCCCGAGGGCGTTGCAACCGGAGACCCAGTACTTC
>TRBV11-2|NA|TRBJ1-3|NA
CASSQVTAGNTIYF
TGCGCCAGCAGCCAAGTAACCGCGGGAAACACCATATATTTT
>TRBV19|NA|TRBJ2-7|NA
CASSKAPGTQYEQYF
TGTGCCAGTAGTAAGGCCCCAGGGACACAATACGAGCAGTACTTC
>TRBV29-1|NA|TRBJ1-2|NA
CSVEGGSRQGTYGYTF
TGCAGCGTTGAAGGGGGCAGCCGTCAGGGAACCTATGGCTACACCTTC
>TRBV27|NA|TRBJ2-7|NA
CASSPTQRGSGYEQYF
TGTGCCAGCAGTCCTACCCAGAGGGGGAGCGGATACGAGCAGTACTTC
>TRBV6-5|NA|TRBJ1-2|NA
CASSLTVSSLGYTF
TGTGCCAGCAGTCTTACAGTTTCCTCCCTTGGCTACACCTTC
>TRBV10-3|many|TRBJ1-4|NA
CAISESGEKLFF
TGTGCCATCAGTGAGTCGGGTGAAAAACTGTTTTTT
>TRBV7-9|once|TRBJ1-2|TRBD1
CASSLADRGYGYTF
TGTGCCAGCAGCTTAGCCGACAGGGGGTATGGCTACACCTTC
>TRBV25-1|NA|TRBJ1-5|NA
CASSPGWGRQPQHF
TGTGCCAGCAGTCCCGGTTGGGGCCGTCAGCCCCAGCATTTT
>TRBV7-9|NA|TRBJ2-7|NA
CASSINSLSREQYF
TGTGCCAGCAGCATAAACAGCCTCTCGCGCGAGCAGTACTTC
>TRBV7-8|few|TRBJ2-2|TRBD2
CASSFQFGTNGYSNTGELFF
TGTGCCAGCAGCTTCCAGTTCGGGACTAACGGATATTCGAACACCGGGGAGCTGTTTTTT
>TRBV10-2|many|TRBJ1-1|NA
CASSSGGSATEAFF
TGCGCCAGCAGTAGCGGGGGCTCTGCCACTGAAGCTTTCTTT
>TRBV25-1|NA|TRBJ1-6|TRBD1
CSAGTGGGSPLHF
TGCAGCGCCGGGACAGGGGGAGGTTCACCCCTCCACTTT
>TRBV20-1|NA|TRBJ2-5|NA
CSASPTSNQETQYF
TGCAGTGCTAGTCCGACTAGTAACCAAGAGACCCAGTACTTC
>TRBV10-3|NA|TRBJ1-6|NA
CAISEVGGDLSNSPLHF
TGTGCCATCAGTGAGGTCGGCGGGGATTTATCTAATTCACCCCTCCACTTT
>TRBV7-8|many|TRBJ1-2|NA
CASSQGRNYGYTF
TGTGCCAGCAGTCAGGGACGGAACTATGGCTACACCTTC
>TRBV20-1|NA|TRBJ2-5|NA
CSASRTLHQETQYF
TGCAGTGCTAGTAGAACCCTCCACCAAGAGACCCAGTACTTC
>TRBV29-1|NA|TRBJ2-7|NA
CSVEEGGRSYEQYF
TGCAGCGTTGAAGAGGGGGGACGGTCCTACGAGCAGTACTTC
>TRBV6-5|NA|TRBJ2-7|NA
CASSYGDDQYF
TGTGCCAGCAGTTACGGAGACGATCAGTACTTC
>TRBV7-9|NA|TRBJ1-4|NA
CASSKLTSNEKLFF
TGTGCCAGCAGCAAACTGACAAGTAATGAAAAACTGTTTTTT
>TRBV20-1|few|TRBJ1-6|NA
CSAEQGRERDNSPLHF
TGCAGTGCTGAACAGGGCCGTGAGAGGGATAATTCACCCCTCCACTTT
>TRBV7-9|NA|TRBJ2-5|NA
CASSVDLSSGSSRETQYF
TGTGCCAGCAGCGTTGACCTATCTTCCGGGAGTAGTCGAGAGACCCAGTACTTC
>TRBV7-8|many|TRBJ2-7|NA
CASSLGQRYEQYF
TGTGCCAGCAGCTTAGGACAGAGATACGAGCAGTACTTC
>TRBV20-1|once|TRBJ1-2|NA
CSARVAGGGSNYGYTF
TGCAGTGCTAGGGTTGCCGGGGGGGGTTCTAACTATGGCTACACCTTC
>TRBV5-1|few|TRBJ1-2|NA
CASSLVGESYGYTF
TGCGCCAGCAGCTTGGTAGGGGAGAGCTATGGCTACACCTTC
>TRBV5-1|NA|TRBJ1-1|NA
CASSSLTENEVFF
TGCGCCAGCAGCTCACTGACTGAAAATGAAGTTTTCTTT
>TRBV7-2|NA|TRBJ1-2|NA
CASSFANGYTF
TGTGCCAGCAGCTTCGCCAATGGCTACACCTTC
>TRBV2|many|TRBJ1-6|NA
CASSEWDAGSPLHF
TGTGCCAGCAGTGAATGGGACGCGGGTTCACCCCTCCACTTT
>TRBV10-3|NA|TRBJ1-5|NA
CAISEEGGAQPQHF
TGTGCCATCAGTGAGGAGGGGGGCGCTCAGCCCCAGCATTTT
>TRBV6-5|NA|TRBJ1-5|NA
CASSPQVNSNQPQHF
TGTGCCAGCAGCCCCCAAGTAAATAGCAATCAGCCCCAGCATTTT
>TRBV10-3|NA|TRBJ1-3|TRBD1
CAIGDRASGNTIYF
TGTGCCATCGGGGACAGGGCCTCTGGAAACACCATATATTTT
>TRBV7-9|many|TRBJ2-7|NA
CASSLADHSYEQYF
TGTGCCAGCAGCTTAGCGGACCACTCCTACGAGCAGTACTTC
>TRBV7-8|many|TRBJ1-4|NA
CASSLAAEKLFF
TGTGCCAGCAGCTTAGCTGCTGAAAAACTGTTTTTT
>TRBV19|few|TRBJ1-2|NA
CASFGEGNYGYTF
TGTGCCAGTTTCGGGGAGGGAAACTATGGCTACACCTTC
>TRBV6-5|NA|TRBJ1-1|NA
CASSPRHPSWNTEAFF
TGTGCCAGCAGTCCCCGTCACCCATCATGGAACACTGAAGCTTTCTTT
>TRBV6-1|NA|TRBJ1-2|NA
CASSDGGRRGYTF
TGTGCCAGCAGCGACGGAGGAAGAAGGGGCTACACCTTC
>TRBV11-2|NA|TRBJ2-7|TRBD1
CASSRDRVGRAGQYF
TGTGCCAGCAGCCGGGACAGGGTCGGACGGGCGGGGCAGTACTTC
>TRBV29-1|few|TRBJ1-2|NA
CSPGGYGYTF
TGCAGCCCCGGAGGGTATGGCTACACCTTC
>TRBV20-1|NA|TRBJ1-2|NA
CSARGRGRSGYTF
TGCAGTGCTAGAGGGAGGGGTCGGTCTGGCTACACCTTC
>TRBV7-9|many|TRBJ1-1|TRBD1
CASSMGQGSTEAFF
TGTGCCAGCAGCATGGGACAGGGAAGCACTGAAGCTTTCTTT
>TRBV5-5|NA|TRBJ2-2|TRBD1
CASSPRQGAGELFF
TGCGCCAGCAGCCCAAGACAGGGGGCCGGGGAGCTGTTTTTT
>TRBV7-9|NA|TRBJ1-2|NA
CASSQVWQGDDGYTF
TGCGCCAGCAGCCAAGTCTGGCAGGGAGACGATGGCTACACCTTC
>TRBV7-8|NA|TRBJ2-2|TRBD2
CASSLGRLAGAAGELFF
TGTGCCAGCAGCTTAGGTCGACTAGCGGGAGCGGCCGGGGAGCTGTTTTTT
>TRBV7-9|NA|TRBJ1-2|TRBD1
CASSLTRQGSEGYTF
TGTGCCAGCAGTCTTACTCGACAGGGATCAGAAGGCTACACCTTC
>TRBV14|few|TRBJ1-1|NA
CASSQNLPPLNTEAFF
TGTGCCAGCAGCCAAAATCTCCCCCCCTTGAACACTGAAGCTTTCTTT
>TRBV29-1|many|TRBJ2-7|TRBD2
CSGGTSGSYEQYF
TGCAGCGGAGGGACTAGCGGATCCTACGAGCAGTACTTC
>TRBV6-1|NA|TRBJ2-7|NA
CASTPADEQYF
TGTGCCAGCACCCCTGCGGACGAGCAGTACTTC
>TRBV7-2|NA|TRBJ2-5|NA
CASSGLRHPQETQYF
TGTGCCAGCTCAGGTTTACGGCACCCGCAAGAGACCCAGTACTTC
>TRBV7-9|many|TRBJ1-3|NA
CASSLASRPHTIYF
TGTGCCAGCAGCTTAGCTAGCCGGCCCCACACCATATATTTT
>TRBV10-3|NA|TRBJ2-2|TRBD2
CAISESRGKELFF
TGTGCCATCAGTGAGTCGCGGGGGAAGGAGCTGTTTTTT
>TRBV6-1|NA|TRBJ1-4|NA
CASSPESTNEKLFF
TGTGCCAGCAGCCCGGAGTCAACTAATGAAAAACTGTTTTTT